This T cell receptor (beta chain) was identified in a study of blood T cells in healthy people across ages. The use of a sample-barcoded 5' primer and a J-beta primer mix characterized a second PCR of roughly 7 to 12 cycles. TCRdb called the 5' RACE reads again in MiXCR, with one record for every CDR3 protein. The profile shows about 680,000 distinct CDR3 sequences, 49% of them singletons. This CDR3 contains 16 residues. Per germline, CDR1 LGHNA and CDR2 YSLEER. V lost 1 base to trimming and J lost 1 base, with 13 bases between them. This clonotype was detected a few times. The sequence was obtained from a woman between 55 and 75 years old in good health. The sequencing sample was made of blood. This chain links TRBV4-3 with TRBJ1-2; D not resolved. The CDR3 sequence: CASSQGAGVLNYGYTF. Written as DNA, the CDR3 is TGCGCCAGCAGCCAAGGTGCGGGAGTACTTAACTATGGCTACACCTTC.